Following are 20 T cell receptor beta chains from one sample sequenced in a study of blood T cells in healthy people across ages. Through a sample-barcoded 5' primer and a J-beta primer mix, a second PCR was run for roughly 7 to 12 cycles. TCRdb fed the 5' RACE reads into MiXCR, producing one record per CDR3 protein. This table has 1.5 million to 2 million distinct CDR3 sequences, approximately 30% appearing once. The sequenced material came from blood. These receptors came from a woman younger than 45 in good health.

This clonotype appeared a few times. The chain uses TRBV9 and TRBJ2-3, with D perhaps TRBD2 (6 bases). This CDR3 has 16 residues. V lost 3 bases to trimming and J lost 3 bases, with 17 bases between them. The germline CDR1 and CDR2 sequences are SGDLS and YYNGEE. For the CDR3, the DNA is TGTGCCAGCAGCGGACGGCGGGACTCCGTAACAGATACGCAGTATTTT. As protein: CASSGRRDSVTDTQYF.

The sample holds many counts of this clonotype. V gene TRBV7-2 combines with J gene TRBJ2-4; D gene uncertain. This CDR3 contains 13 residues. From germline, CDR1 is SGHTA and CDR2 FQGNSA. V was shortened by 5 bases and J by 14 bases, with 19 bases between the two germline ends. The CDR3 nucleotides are TGTGCCAGCAGCACCGCACTCTCGATGGTAGAGTACTTC. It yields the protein CASSTALSMVEYF.

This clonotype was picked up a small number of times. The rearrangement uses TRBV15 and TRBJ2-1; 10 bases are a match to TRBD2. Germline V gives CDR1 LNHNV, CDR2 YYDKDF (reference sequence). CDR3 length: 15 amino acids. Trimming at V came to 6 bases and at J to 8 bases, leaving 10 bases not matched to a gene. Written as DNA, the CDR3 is TGTGCCACCAGTGCCAGCGGGAGGGCCAGGTATGAGCAGTTCTTC. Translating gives CATSASGRARYEQFF.

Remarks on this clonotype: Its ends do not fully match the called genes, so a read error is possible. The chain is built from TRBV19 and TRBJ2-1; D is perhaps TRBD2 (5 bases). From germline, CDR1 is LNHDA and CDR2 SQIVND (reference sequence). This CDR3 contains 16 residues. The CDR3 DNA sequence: TGTGCCAGTAGTATACTCCGGGGTAGCTCCTACAATGAGCAGCTCTTC. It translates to CASSILRGSSYNEQLF.

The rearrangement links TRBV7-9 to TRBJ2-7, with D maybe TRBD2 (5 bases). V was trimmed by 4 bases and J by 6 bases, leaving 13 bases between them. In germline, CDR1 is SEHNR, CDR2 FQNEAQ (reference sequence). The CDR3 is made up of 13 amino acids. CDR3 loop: CASSSGTFCEQYF. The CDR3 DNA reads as TGTGCCAGCAGCTCGGGAACGTTCTGCGAGCAGTACTTC.

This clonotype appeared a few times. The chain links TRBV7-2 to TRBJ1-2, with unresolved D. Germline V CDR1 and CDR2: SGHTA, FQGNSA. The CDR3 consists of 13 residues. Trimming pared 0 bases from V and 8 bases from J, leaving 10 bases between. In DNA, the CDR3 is TGTGCCAGCAGCTTAGCGCGGGTTAGCGGCTACACCTTC. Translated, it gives CASSLARVSGYTF.

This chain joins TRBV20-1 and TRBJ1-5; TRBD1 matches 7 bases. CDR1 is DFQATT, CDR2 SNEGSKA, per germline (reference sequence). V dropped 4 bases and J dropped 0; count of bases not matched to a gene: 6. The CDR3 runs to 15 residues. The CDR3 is CSAITGDNSNQPQHF. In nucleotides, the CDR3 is TGCAGTGCTATAACAGGGGACAATAGCAATCAGCCCCAGCATTTT.

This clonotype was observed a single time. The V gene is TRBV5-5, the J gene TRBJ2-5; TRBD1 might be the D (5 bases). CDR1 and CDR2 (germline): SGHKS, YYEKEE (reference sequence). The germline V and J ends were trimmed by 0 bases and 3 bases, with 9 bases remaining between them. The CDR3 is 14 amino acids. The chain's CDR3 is CASSLGQPKETQYF. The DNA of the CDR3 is TGTGCCAGCAGCTTGGGACAGCCTAAAGAGACCCAGTACTTC. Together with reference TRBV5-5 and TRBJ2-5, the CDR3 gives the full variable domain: DAGVTQSPTHLIKTRGQQVTLRCSPISGHKSVSWYQQVLGQGPQFIFQYYEKEERGRGNFPDRFSARQFPNYSSELNVNALLLGDSALYLCASSLGQPKETQYFGPGTRLLVL.

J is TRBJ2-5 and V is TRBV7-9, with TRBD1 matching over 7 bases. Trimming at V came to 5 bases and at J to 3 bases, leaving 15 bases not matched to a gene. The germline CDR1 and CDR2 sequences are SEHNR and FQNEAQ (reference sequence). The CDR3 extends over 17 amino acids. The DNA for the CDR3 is TGTGCCAGCAGCGTCAGGCGGATACGGGACAGCGAAGAGACCCAGTACTTC. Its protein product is CASSVRRIRDSEETQYF.

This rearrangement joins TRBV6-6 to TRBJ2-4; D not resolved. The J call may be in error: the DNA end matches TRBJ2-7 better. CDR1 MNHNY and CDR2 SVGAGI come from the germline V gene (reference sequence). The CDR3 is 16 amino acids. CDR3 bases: TGTGCCAGCAGTTCCATCCAATGGGGATCCCCCTACGAGCAGTACTTC. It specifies CASSSIQWGSPYEQYF.

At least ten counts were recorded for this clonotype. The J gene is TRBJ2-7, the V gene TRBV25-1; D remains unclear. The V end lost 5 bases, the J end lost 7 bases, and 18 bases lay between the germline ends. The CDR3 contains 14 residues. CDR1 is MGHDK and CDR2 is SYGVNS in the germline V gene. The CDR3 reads CASSPRQGFREQYF. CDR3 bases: TGTGCCAGCAGTCCCCGGCAAGGGTTCAGAGAGCAGTACTTC.

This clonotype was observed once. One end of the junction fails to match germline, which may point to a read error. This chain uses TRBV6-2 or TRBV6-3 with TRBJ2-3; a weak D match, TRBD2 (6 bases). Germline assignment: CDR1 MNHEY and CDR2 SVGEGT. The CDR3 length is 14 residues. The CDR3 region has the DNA TGTGTCAGCACTCCCCGACTAGGCACAGATACGCAGTATTTT. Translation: CVSTPRLGTDTQYF.

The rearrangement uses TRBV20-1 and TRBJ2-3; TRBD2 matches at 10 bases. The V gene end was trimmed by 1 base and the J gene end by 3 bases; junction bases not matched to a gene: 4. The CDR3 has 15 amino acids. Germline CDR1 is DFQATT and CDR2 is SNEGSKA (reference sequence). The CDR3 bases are TGCAGTGCTAGAGCCCAGACTAGCGGGACAGATACGCAGTATTTT. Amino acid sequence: CSARAQTSGTDTQYF.

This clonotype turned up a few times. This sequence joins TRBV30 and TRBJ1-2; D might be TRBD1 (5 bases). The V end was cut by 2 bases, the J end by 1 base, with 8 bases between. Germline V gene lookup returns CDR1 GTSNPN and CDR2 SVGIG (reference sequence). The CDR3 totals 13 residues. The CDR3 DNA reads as TGTGCCTGGAGTTCAGGGTTTAACTATGGCTACACCTTC. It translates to CAWSSGFNYGYTF.

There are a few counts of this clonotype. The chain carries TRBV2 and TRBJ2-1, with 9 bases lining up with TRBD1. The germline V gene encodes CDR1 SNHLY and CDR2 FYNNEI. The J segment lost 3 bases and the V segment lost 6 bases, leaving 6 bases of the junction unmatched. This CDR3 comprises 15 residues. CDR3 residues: CASRAGTGNYNEQFF. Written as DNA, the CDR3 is TGTGCCAGCAGGGCCGGGACAGGGAACTACAATGAGCAGTTCTTC.

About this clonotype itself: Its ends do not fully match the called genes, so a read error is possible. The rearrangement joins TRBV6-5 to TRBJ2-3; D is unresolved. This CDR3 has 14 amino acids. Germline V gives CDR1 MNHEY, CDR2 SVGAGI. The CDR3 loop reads CANSSYNPEDTQYF. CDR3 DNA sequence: TGTGCCAACAGTTCCTACAACCCCGAAGATACGCAGTATTTT.

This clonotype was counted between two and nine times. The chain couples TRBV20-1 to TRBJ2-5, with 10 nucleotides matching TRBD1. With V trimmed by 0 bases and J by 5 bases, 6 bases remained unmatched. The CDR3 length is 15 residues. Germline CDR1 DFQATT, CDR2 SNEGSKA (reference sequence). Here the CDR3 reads CSARDGQGGMETQYF. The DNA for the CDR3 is TGCAGTGCTAGAGATGGACAGGGGGGCATGGAGACCCAGTACTTC.

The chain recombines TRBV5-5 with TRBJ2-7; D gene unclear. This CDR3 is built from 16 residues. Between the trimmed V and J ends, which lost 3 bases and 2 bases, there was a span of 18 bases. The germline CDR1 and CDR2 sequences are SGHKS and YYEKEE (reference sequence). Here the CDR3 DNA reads TGTGCCAGCAGCTCAGGACGGAATCCCTTGACCTACGAGCAGTACTTC. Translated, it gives CASSSGRNPLTYEQYF.

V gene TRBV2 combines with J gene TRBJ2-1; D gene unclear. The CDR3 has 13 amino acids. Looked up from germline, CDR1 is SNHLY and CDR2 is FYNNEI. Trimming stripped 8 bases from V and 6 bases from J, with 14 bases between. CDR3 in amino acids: CASCRGSGNEQFF. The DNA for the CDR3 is TGTGCCAGCTGTCGCGGCTCGGGCAATGAGCAGTTCTTC.

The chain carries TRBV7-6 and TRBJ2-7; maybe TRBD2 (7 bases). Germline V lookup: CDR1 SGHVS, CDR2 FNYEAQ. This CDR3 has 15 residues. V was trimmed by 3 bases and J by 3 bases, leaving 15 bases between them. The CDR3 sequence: CASSLVQGRVYEQYF. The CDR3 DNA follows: TGTGCCAGCAGCTTGGTCCAGGGGAGGGTCTACGAGCAGTACTTC.